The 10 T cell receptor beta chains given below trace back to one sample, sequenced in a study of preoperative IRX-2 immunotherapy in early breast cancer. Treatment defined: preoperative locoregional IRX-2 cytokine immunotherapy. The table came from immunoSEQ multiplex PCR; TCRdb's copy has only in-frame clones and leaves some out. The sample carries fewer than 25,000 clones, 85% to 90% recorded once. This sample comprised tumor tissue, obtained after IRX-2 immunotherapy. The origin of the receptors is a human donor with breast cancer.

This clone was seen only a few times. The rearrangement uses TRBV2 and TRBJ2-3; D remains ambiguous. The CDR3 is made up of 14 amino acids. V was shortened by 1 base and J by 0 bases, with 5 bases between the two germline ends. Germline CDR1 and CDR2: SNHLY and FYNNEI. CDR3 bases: TGTGCCAGCAGTGAAGGCCTGAGCACAGATACGCAGTATTTT. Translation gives CASSEGLSTDTQYF. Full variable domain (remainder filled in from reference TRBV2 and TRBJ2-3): EPEVTQTPSHQVTQMGQEVILRCVPISNHLYFYWYRQILGQKVEFLVSFYNNEISEKSEIFDDQFSVERPDGSNFTLKIRSTKLEDSAMYFCASSEGLSTDTQYFGPGTRLTVL.

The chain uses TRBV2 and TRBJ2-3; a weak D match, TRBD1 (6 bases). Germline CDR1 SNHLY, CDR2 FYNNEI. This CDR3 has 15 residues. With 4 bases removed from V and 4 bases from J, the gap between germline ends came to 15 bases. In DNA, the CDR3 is TGTGCCAGCAGTGTGGATTCGACAGGCGCAGATACGCAGTATTTT. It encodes CASSVDSTGADTQYF.

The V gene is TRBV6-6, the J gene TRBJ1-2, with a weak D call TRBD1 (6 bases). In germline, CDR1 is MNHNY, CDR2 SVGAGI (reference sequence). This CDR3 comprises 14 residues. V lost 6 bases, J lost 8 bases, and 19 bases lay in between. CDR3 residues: CASRPTGTREGYTF. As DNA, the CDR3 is TGTGCCAGCAGACCAACCGGGACAAGAGAGGGCTACACCTTC.

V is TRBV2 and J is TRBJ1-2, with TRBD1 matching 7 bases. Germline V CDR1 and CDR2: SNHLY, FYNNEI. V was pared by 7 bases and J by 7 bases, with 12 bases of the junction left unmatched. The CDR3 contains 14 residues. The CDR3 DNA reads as TGTGCCAGCACCCAAGACAGGGCCGGAGGTGGCTACACCTTC. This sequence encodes CASTQDRAGGGYTF.

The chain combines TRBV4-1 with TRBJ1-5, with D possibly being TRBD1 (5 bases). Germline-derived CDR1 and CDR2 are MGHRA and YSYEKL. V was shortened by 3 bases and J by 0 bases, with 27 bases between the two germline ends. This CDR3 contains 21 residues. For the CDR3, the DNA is TGCGCCAGCAGCCAGGGGGGAGTCCCGGGTAGAAAATTGTTTAGCAATCAGCCCCAGCATTTT. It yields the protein CASSQGGVPGRKLFSNQPQHF.

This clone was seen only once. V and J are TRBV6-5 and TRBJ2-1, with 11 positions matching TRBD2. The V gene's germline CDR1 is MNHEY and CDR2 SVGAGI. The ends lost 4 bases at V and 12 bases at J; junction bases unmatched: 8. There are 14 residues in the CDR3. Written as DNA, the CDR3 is TGTGCCAGCAGTTCTAGCGGGGGGCGCCCGGGGCAGTTCTTC. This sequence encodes CASSSSGGRPGQFF.

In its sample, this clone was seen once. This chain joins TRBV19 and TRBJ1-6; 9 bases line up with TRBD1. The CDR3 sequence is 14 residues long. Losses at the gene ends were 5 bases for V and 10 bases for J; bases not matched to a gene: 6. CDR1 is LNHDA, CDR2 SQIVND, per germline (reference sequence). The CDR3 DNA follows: TGTGCCAGTAGTTCAACAGGGGGCTGGTCACCCCTCCACTTT. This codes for CASSSTGGWSPLHF.

CDR3 coding DNA: TGCAGCGTTGGAGGGGTAGCGGGGGGAATGGAGACCCAGTACTTC. Its translation is CSVGGVAGGMETQYF. The chain couples TRBV29-1 to TRBJ2-5; 10 bases agree with TRBD2. Germline V lookup: CDR1 SQVTM, CDR2 ANQGSEA. J gave up 5 bases and V 4 bases, and 10 bases lay outside the gene matches. The CDR3 has 15 amino acids.

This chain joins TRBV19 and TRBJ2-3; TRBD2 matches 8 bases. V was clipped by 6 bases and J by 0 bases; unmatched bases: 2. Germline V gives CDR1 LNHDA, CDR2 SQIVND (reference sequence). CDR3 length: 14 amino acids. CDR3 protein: CASRVAGSTDTQYF. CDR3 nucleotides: TGTGCCAGTAGGGTAGCGGGGAGCACAGATACGCAGTATTTT.

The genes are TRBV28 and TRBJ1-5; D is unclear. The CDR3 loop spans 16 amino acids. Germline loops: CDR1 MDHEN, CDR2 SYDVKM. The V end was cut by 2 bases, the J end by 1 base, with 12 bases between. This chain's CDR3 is CASSLIGPASNQPQHF. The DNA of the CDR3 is TGTGCCAGCAGTTTAATCGGGCCAGCCAGCAATCAGCCCCAGCATTTT.